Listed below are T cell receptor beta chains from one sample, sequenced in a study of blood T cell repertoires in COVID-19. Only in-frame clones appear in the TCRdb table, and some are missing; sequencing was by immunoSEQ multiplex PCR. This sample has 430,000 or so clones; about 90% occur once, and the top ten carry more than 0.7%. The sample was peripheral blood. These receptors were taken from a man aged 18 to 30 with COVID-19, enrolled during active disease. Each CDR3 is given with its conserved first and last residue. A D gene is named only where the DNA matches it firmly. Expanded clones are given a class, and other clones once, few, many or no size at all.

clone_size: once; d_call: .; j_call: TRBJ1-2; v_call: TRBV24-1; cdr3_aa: CATSVLGNYGYTF; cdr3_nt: TGTGCCACCAGTGTGTTGGGCAACTATGGCTACACCTTC
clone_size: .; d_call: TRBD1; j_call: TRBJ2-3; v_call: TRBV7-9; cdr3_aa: CASSRGQADTDTQYF; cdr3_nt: TGTGCCAGCAGCAGAGGACAGGCGGACACAGATACGCAGTATTTT
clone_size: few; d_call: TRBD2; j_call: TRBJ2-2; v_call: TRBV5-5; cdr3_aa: CASSSTSGRATGELFF; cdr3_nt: TGTGCCAGCAGCTCGACTAGCGGGAGGGCCACCGGGGAGCTGTTTTTT
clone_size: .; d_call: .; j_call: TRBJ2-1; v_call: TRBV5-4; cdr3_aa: CASSLRGANEQFF; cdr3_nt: TGTGCCAGCAGTTTACGGGGGGCCAATGAGCAGTTCTTC
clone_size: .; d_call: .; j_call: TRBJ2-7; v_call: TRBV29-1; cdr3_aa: CSASFRSYEQYF; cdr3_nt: TGCAGCGCTTCCTTCAGGTCCTACGAGCAGTACTTC
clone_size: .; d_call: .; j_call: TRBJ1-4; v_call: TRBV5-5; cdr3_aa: CASSLVSREKLFF; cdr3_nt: TGTGCCAGCAGCTTGGTTTCGAGGGAAAAACTGTTTTTT
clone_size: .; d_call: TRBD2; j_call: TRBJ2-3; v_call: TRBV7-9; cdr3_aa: CASSLGSGTSGGTDTQYF; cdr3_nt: TGTGCCAGCAGCTTAGGGTCCGGGACTAGCGGGGGAACAGATACGCAGTATTTT
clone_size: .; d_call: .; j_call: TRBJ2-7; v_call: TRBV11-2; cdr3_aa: CASSLRHSGTYEQYF; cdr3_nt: TGTGCCAGCAGCTTACGGCACAGCGGCACCTACGAGCAGTACTTC
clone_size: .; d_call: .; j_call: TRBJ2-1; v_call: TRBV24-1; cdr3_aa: CATSDQTDSSYNEQFF; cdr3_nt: TGTGCCACCAGTGACCAGACAGACAGCTCCTACAATGAGCAGTTCTTC
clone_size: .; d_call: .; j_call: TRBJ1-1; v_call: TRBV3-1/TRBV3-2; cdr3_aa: CASSQWWDLTGTRGTEAFF; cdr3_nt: TGTGCCAGCAGCCAATGGTGGGACCTAACGGGGACACGGGGCACTGAAGCTTTCTTT
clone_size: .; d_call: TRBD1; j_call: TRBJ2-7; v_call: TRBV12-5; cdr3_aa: CASGSGQASYEQYF; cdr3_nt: TGTGCTAGTGGTTCCGGACAGGCCTCCTACGAGCAGTACTTC
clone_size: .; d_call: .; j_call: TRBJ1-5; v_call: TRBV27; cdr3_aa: CASSSGDNQPQHF; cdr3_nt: TGTGCCAGCAGTTCGGGGGACAATCAGCCCCAGCATTTT
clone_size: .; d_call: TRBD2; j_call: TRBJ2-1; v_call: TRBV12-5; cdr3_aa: CASGSPPPRGAHNEQFF; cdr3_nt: TGTGCTAGTGGTTCGCCCCCCCCGCGGGGGGCTCACAATGAGCAGTTCTTC
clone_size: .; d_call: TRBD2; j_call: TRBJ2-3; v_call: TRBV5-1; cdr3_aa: CASSTRAGGYSSPIDTQYF; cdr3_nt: TGCGCCAGCAGTACCCGAGCGGGGGGGTATAGTAGTCCGATTGATACGCAGTATTTT
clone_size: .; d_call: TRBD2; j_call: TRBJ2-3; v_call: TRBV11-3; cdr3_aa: CASSLDAGAVTDTQYF; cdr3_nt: TGTGCCAGCAGCTTAGATGCGGGAGCAGTTACAGATACGCAGTATTTT
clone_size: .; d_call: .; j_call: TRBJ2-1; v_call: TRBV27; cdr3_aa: CASSLSAGHLEQFF; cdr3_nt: TGTGCCAGCAGTTTATCGGCGGGGCACCTAGAGCAGTTCTTC
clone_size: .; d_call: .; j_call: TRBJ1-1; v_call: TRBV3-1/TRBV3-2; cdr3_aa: CASSQDRAGNTEAFF; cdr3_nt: TGTGCCAGCAGCCAAGATCGTGCCGGGAACACTGAAGCTTTCTTT
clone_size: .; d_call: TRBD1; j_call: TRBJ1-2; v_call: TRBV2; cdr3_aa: CASSKTTGPDGYTF; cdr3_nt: TGTGCCAGCAGTAAAACGACAGGGCCGGATGGCTACACCTTC
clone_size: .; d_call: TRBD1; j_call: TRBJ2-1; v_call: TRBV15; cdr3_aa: CATSREGGGSYNEQFF; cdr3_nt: TGTGCCACCAGCAGGGAAGGGGGCGGCTCCTACAATGAGCAGTTCTTC
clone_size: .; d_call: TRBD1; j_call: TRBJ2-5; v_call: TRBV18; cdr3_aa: CASSREIGQGVQETQYF; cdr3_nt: TGTGCCAGCTCAAGAGAGATTGGACAGGGGGTCCAAGAGACCCAGTACTTC
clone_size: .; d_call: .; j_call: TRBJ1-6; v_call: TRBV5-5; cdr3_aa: CASSLYQGNSPLHF; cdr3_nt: TGTGCCAGCAGCTTGTACCAGGGTAATTCACCCCTCCACTTT
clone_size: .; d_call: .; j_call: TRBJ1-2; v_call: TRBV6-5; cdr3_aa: CASSYSYSDGYTF; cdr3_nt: TGTGCCAGCAGTTACTCGTACTCTGATGGCTACACCTTC
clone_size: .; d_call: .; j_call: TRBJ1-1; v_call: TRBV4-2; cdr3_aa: CASSQDGSEAFF; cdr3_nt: TGTGCCAGCAGCCAAGACGGGTCTGAAGCTTTCTTT
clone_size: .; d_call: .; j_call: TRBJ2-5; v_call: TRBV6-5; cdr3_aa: CATAGNDNQETQYF; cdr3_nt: TGTGCCACCGCGGGGAACGATAACCAAGAGACCCAGTACTTC
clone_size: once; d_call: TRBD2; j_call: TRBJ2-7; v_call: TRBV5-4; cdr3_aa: CASSVGTSPYEQYF; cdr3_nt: TGTGCCAGCAGCGTAGGGACTAGCCCCTACGAGCAGTACTTC
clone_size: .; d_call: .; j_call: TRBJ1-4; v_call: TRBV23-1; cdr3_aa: CASRQGGGEKLFF; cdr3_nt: TGCGCCAGCAGGCAAGGCGGCGGGGAAAAACTGTTTTTT
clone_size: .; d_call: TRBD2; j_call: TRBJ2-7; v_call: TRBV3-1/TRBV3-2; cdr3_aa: CASRREGNHASYEQYF; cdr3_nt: TGTGCCAGCAGGAGGGAGGGAAACCACGCGTCCTACGAGCAGTACTTC
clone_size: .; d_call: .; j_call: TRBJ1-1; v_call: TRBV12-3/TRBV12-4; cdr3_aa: CASSLGGLEAFF; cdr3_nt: TGTGCCAGCAGTTTAGGGGGGCTTGAAGCTTTCTTT
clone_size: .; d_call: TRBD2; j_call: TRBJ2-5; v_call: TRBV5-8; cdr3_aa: CASSLVLAGNLPGAQYF; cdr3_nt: TGTGCCAGCAGCTTGGTCCTAGCGGGCAACCTCCCGGGCGCCCAGTACTTC
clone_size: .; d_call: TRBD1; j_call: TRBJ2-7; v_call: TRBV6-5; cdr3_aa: CASSYTDRVHEQYF; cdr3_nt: TGTGCCAGCAGTTACACGGACAGGGTACACGAGCAGTACTTC
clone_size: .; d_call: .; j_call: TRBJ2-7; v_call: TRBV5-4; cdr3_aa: CASSLAGGAPYEQYF; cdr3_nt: TGTGCCAGCAGCTTGGCCGGAGGGGCACCCTACGAGCAGTACTTC
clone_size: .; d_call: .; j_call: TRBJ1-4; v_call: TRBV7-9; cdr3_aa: CASSPRLSGEKLFF; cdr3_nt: TGTGCCAGCAGCCCCCGACTAAGCGGTGAAAAACTGTTTTTT
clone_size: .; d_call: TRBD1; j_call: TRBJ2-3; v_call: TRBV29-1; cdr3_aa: CSVEELGTGSTDTQYF; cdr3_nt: TGCAGCGTTGAAGAGTTAGGGACAGGAAGCACAGATACGCAGTATTTT
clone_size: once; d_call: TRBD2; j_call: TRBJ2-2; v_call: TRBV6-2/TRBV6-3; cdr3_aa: CASSQGLAGELFF; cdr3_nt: TGTGCCAGCAGTCAGGGACTAGCCGGGGAGCTGTTTTTT
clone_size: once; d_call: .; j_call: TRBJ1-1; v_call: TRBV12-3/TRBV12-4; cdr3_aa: CASSLGQGMGAFF; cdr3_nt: TGTGCCAGCAGTTTAGGGCAGGGGATGGGGGCTTTCTTT
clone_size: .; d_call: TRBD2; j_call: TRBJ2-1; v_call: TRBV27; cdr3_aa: CASSTQRGSYNEQFF; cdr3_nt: TGTGCCAGCAGTACTCAGCGGGGCTCCTACAATGAGCAGTTCTTC
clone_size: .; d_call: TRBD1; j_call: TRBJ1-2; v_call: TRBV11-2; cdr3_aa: CASSPGQSYGYTF; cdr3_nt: TGTGCCAGCAGCCCGGGACAGAGCTATGGCTACACCTTC
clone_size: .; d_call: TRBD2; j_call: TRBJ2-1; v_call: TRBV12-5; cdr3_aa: CASGLFLPGSSGRANEQFF; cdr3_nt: TGTGCTAGTGGTTTGTTCCTCCCTGGGTCTAGCGGGAGGGCCAATGAGCAGTTCTTC
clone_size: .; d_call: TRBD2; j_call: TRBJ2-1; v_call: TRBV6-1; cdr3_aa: CASSEARTREFF; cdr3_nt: TGTGCCAGCAGTGAAGCAAGGACTAGGGAGTTCTTC
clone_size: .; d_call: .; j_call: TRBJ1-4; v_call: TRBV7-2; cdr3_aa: CASSPGDPRAEKLFF; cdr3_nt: TGTGCCAGCAGCCCGGGGGACCCCCGGGCCGAAAAACTGTTTTTT
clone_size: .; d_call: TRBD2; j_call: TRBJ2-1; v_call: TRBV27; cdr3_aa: CASSLTSGGYNEQFF; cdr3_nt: TGTGCCAGCAGTTTGACTAGCGGGGGCTACAATGAGCAGTTCTTC
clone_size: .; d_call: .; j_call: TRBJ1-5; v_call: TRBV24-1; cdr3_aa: CATSDFGQPQHF; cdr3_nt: TGTGCCACCAGTGATTTCGGTCAGCCCCAGCATTTT
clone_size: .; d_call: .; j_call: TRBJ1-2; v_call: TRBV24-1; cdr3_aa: CATSGGDRTSNYGYTF; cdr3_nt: TGTGCCACCAGTGGTGGCGACAGGACCTCTAACTATGGCTACACCTTC
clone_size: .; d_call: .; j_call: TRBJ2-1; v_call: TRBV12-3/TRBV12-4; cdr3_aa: CASSLLYEQFF; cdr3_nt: TGTGCCAGCAGTTTACTCTATGAGCAGTTCTTC
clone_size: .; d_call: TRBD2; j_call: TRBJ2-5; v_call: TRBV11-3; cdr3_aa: CASSRGLAVNRETQYF; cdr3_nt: TGTGCCAGCAGCCGAGGACTAGCGGTTAATCGGGAGACCCAGTACTTC
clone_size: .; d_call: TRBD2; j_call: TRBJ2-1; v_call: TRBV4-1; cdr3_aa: CASSQAEAGSGSRNEQFF; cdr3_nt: TGCGCCAGCAGCCAAGCGGAGGCAGGTAGCGGGAGTCGGAATGAGCAGTTCTTC